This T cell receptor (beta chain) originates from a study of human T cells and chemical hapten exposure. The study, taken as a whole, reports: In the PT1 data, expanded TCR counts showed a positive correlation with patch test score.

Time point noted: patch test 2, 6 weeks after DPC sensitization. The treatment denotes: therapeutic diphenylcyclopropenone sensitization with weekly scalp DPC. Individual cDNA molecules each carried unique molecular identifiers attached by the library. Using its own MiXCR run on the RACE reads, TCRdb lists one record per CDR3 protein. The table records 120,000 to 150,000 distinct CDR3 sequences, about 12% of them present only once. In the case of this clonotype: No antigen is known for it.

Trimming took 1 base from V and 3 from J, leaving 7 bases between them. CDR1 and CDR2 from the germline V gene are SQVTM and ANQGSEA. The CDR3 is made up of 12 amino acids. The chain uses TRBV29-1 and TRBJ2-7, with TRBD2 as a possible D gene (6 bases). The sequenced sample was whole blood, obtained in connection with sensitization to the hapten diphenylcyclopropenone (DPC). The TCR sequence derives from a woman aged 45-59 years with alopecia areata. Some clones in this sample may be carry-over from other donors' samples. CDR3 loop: CSVEGGDYEQYF. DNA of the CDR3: TGCAGCGTTGAAGGGGGGGACTACGAGCAGTACTTC.